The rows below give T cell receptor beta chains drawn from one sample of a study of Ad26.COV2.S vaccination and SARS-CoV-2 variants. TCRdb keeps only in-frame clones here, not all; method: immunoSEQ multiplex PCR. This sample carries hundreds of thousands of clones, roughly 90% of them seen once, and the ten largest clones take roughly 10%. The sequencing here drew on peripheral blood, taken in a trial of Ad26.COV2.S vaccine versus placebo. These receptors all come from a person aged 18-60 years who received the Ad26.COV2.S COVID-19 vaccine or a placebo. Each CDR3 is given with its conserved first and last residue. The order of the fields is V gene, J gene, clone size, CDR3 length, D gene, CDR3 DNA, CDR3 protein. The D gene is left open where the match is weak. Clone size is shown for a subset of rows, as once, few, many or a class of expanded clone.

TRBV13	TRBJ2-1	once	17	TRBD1	TGTGCCAGCAGGAAAGTATTGGACAGGAGCTCCTACAATGAGCAGTTCTTC	CASRKVLDRSSYNEQFF
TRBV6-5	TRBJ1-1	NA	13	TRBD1	TGTGCCATCCAACGGGCAGGGGGCTATGAAGCTTTCTTT	CAIQRAGGYEAFF
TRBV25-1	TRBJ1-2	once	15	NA	TGTGCCAGCAGCTCCGGGACAACTCTTAACTATGGCTACACCTTC	CASSSGTTLNYGYTF
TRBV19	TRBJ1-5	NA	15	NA	TGTGCCAGTAGAACAGGGTTGGACAGCAATCAGCCCCAGCATTTT	CASRTGLDSNQPQHF
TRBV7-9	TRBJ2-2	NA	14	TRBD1	TGTGCCAGCAGCCGGACAGGGGGCACCGGGGAGCTGTTTTTT	CASSRTGGTGELFF
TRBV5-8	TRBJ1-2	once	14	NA	TGTGCCAGCAGCTTAGGACCTATTAACTATGGCTACACCTTC	CASSLGPINYGYTF
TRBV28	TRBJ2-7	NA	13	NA	TGTGCCAGCAAGGAAGAGGATCGGGGGGAGCAGTACTTC	CASKEEDRGEQYF
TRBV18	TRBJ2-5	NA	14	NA	TGTGCCAGCTCACGCAGGGGTAGGCAAGAGACCCAGTACTTC	CASSRRGRQETQYF
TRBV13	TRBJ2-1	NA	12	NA	TGTGCCAGCAGCTGGGGACATTTCGAGCAGTTCTTC	CASSWGHFEQFF
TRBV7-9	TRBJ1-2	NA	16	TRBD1	TGTGCCAGCAGCTTAGCCGGACAGGGGGCTTTGAGTGGCTACACCTTC	CASSLAGQGALSGYTF
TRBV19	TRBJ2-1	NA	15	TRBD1	TGTGCCAGTACCCGGGTGGGACAGGGGGCGAATGAGCAGTTCTTC	CASTRVGQGANEQFF
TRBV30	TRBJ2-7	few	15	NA	TGTGCCTGGAGTGGATACCTAGGATTGTCCTACGAGCAGTACTTC	CAWSGYLGLSYEQYF